This T cell receptor beta chain was obtained from a study of shared clonotypes between healthy human individuals. With 1 base removed from V and 1 base from J, the gap between germline ends came to 11 bases. This CDR3 has 16 amino acids. The germline V gene has CDR1 SGDLS and CDR2 YYNGEE. Libraries were prepared by immunoSEQ multiplex PCR; TCRdb keeps only in-frame clonotypes and omits some of them. This table has around 2.5 million clones, under 95% appearing once. J is TRBJ1-4 and V is TRBV9; D is perhaps TRBD1 (5 bases). The sequencing sample was made of naive CD4+ T cells from PBMCs. Subset here: CD45RA+ positively selected. The TCR sequence derives from a young man in good health. Some clones in this sample may be carry-over from other donors' samples. Here the CDR3 DNA reads TGTGCCAGCAGCGTAAAGTCTGGGGGAACTAATGAAAAACTGTTTTTT. Residues: CASSVKSGGTNEKLFF.